The entry below describes one TCR beta chain. The template was RNA from unsorted bulk tissue. The library came from three nested PCR rounds adapted from ARM-PCR protocols. TCRdb itself ran the multiplex PCR reads through MiXCR, one entry per CDR3 protein. The repertoire consists of more than 75,000 distinct CDR3 sequences, with approximately 71% occurring once and the leading ten covering about 12%. The source of the sample is a study of tumor and adjacent non-tumor tissue in lung cancer. Germline CDR1 and CDR2: MNHEY and SVGAGI. V lost 5 bases to trimming and J lost 3 bases; unmatched junction nucleotides: 10. CDR3 size: 16 residues.

Sequences were obtained from lung tumor tissue. This chain links TRBV6-5 with TRBJ2-5, with TRBD2 matching 9 bases. This receptor was obtained from a woman in her seventies with non-small cell lung cancer. CDR3 amino acids: CASSRGLASPEETQYF. The CDR3 bases are TGTGCCAGCAGTCGCGGACTAGCGTCGCCCGAAGAGACCCAGTACTTC.